This T cell receptor beta chain derives from a study of blood T cell repertoires in COVID-19. The protocol was immunoSEQ multiplex PCR, while the TCRdb copy is restricted to in-frame clones and leaves out a portion. The sample lists more than 150,000 clones, around 90% occurring once. The CDR3 extends over 13 amino acids. In germline, CDR1 is MNHEY, CDR2 SVGEGT. V was pared by 6 bases and J by 4 bases, with 9 bases between. The sequenced sample was peripheral blood. The chain combines TRBV6-2 or TRBV6-3 with TRBJ2-2, with D possibly being TRBD2 (5 bases). This TCR was recovered from a man aged 45-65 years with acute or convalescent COVID-19. CDR3 nucleotides: TGTGCCAGCAGCCCACGGGGCACCGGGGAGCTGTTTTTT. Encoded protein: CASSPRGTGELFF.